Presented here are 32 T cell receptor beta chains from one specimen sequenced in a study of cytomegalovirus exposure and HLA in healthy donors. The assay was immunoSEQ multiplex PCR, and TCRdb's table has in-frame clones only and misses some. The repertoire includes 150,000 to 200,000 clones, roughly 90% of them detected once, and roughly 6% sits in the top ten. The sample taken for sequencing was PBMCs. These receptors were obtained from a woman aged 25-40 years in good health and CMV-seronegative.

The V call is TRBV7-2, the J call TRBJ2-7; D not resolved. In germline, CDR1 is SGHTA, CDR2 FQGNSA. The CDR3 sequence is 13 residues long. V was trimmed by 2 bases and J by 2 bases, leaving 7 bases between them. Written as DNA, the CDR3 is TGTGCCAGCAGCTTATTTCCCCCCTACGAGCAGTACTTC. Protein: CASSLFPPYEQYF.

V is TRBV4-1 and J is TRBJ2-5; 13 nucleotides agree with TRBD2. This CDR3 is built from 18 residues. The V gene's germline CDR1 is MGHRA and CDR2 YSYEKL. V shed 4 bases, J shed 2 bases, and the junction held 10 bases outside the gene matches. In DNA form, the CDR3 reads TGCGCCAGCAGCCCTCGAGCCGGGACTAGCGGGATTCAAGAGACCCAGTACTTC. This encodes CASSPRAGTSGIQETQYF.

This chain's CDR3 is CASSEQGNYGYTF. As DNA, the CDR3 is TGTGCCAGCAGTGAACAAGGAAACTATGGCTACACCTTC. J is TRBJ1-2 and V is TRBV2; D is ambiguous. The CDR3 is 13 residues long. Looked up from germline, CDR1 is SNHLY and CDR2 is FYNNEI. The V gene lost 2 bases and the J gene lost 2 bases, with 6 bases spanning the gap.

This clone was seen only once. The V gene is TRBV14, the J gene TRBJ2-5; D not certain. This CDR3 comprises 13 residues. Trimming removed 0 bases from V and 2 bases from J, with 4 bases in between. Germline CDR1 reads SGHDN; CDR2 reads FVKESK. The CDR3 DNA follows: TGTGCCAGCAGCCAAGACTCGCAAGAGACCCAGTACTTC. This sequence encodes CASSQDSQETQYF. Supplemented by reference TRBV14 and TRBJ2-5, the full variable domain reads EAGVTQFPSHSVIEKGQTVTLRCDPISGHDNLYWYRRVMGKEIKFLLHFVKESKQDESGMPNNRFLAERTGGTYSTLKVQPAELEDSGVYFCASSQDSQETQYFGPGTRLLVL.

In DNA form, the CDR3 reads TGTGCCAGCAGTTACTCTAGAGTCAATGAGCAGTTCTTC. Amino acids: CASSYSRVNEQFF. The J gene is TRBJ2-1, the V gene TRBV6-6; the D is unclear. The CDR3 covers 13 residues. Germline V gene data show CDR1 as MNHNY and CDR2 as SVGAGI (reference sequence). V shed 0 bases and J shed 6 bases, with 6 bases lying between them.

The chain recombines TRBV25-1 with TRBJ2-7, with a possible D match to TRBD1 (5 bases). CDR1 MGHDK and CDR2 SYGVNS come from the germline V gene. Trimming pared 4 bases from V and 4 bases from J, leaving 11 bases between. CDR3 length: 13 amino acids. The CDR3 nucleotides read TGTGCCAGCAGTGCGATAGGGGTGTACGAGCAGTACTTC. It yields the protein CASSAIGVYEQYF.

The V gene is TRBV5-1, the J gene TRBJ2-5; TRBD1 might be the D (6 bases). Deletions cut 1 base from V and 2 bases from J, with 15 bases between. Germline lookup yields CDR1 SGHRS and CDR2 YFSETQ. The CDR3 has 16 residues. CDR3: CASSLTPRGIQETQYF. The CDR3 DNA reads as TGCGCCAGCAGCTTGACCCCCAGGGGAATTCAAGAGACCCAGTACTTC.

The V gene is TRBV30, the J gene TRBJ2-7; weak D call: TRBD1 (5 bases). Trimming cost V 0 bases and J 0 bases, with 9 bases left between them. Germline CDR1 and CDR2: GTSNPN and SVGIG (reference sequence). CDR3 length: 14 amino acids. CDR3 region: CAWSVGQGSYEQYF. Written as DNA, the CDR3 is TGTGCCTGGAGTGTAGGCCAGGGCTCCTACGAGCAGTACTTC.

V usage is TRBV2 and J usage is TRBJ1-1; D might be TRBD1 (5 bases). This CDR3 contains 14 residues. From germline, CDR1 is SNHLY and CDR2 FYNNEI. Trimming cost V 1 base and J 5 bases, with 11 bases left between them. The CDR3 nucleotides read TGTGCCAGCAGTGAAGTGCCGGGGCAGACTGAAGCTTTCTTT. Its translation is CASSEVPGQTEAFF. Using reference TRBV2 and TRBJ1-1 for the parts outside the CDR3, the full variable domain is EPEVTQTPSHQVTQMGQEVILRCVPISNHLYFYWYRQILGQKVEFLVSFYNNEISEKSEIFDDQFSVERPDGSNFTLKIRSTKLEDSAMYFCASSEVPGQTEAFFGQGTRLTVV.

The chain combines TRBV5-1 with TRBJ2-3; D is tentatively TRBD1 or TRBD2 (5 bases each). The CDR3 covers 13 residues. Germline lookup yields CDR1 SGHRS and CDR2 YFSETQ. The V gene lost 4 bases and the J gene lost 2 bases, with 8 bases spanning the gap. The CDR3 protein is CASSDGTTDTQYF. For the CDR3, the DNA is TGCGCCAGCAGCGACGGGACCACAGATACGCAGTATTTT.

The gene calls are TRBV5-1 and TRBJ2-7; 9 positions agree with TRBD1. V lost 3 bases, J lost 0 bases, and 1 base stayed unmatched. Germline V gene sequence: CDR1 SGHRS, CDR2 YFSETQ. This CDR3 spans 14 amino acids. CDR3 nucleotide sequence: TGCGCCAGCAGCTGGACAGGGGACTCCTACGAGCAGTACTTC. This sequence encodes CASSWTGDSYEQYF.

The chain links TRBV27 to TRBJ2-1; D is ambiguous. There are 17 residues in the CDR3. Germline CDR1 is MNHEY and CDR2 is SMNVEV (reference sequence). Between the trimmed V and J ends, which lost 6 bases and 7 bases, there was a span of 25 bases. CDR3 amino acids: CASSGIGPGPTSNEQFF. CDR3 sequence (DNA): TGTGCCAGCAGCGGAATAGGACCTGGACCAACAAGTAATGAGCAGTTCTTC.

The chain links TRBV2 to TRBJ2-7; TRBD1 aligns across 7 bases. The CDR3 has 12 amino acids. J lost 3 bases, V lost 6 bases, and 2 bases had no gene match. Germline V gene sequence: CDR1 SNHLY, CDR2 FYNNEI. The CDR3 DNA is TGTGCCAGCAGGGACAGGAACTACGAGCAGTACTTC. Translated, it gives CASRDRNYEQYF.

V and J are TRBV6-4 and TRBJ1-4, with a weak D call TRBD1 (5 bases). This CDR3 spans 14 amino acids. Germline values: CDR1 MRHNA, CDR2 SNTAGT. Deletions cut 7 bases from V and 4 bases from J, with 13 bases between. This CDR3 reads CASNRLGGNEKLFF. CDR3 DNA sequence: TGTGCCAGCAACCGACTTGGGGGTAATGAAAAACTGTTTTTT.

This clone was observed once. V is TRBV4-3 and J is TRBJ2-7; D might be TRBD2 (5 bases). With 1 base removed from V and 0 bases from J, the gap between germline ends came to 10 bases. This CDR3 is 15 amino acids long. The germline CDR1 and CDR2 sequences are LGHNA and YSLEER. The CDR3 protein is CASSQGREGSYEQYF. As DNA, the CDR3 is TGCGCCAGCAGCCAAGGAAGAGAGGGCTCCTACGAGCAGTACTTC.

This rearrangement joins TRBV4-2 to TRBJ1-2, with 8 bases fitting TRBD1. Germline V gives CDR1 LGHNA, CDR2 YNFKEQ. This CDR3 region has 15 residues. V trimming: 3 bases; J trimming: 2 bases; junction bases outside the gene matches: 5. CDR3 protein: CASSHGQGDNYGYTF. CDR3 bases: TGTGCCAGCAGCCACGGACAGGGTGACAACTATGGCTACACCTTC.

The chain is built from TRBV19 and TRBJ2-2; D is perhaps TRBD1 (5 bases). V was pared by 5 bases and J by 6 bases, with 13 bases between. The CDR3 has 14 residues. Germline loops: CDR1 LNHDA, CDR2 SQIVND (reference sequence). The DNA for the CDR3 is TGTGCCAGTAGTCAAGGGGTCGGCCCCGGGGAGCTGTTTTTT. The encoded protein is CASSQGVGPGELFF.

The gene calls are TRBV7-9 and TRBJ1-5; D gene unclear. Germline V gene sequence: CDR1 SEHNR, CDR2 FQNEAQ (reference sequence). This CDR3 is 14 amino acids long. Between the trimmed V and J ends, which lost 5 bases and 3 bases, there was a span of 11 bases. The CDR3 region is CASSGSMNNQPQHF. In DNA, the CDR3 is TGTGCCAGCAGCGGCAGTATGAACAATCAGCCCCAGCATTTT.

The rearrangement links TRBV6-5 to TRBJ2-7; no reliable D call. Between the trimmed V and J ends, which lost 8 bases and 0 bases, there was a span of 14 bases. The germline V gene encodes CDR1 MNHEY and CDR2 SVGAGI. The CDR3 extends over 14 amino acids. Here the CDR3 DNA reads TGTGCCAGCTCCCTGGGGATTAGCTCCTACGAGCAGTACTTC. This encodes CASSLGISSYEQYF.

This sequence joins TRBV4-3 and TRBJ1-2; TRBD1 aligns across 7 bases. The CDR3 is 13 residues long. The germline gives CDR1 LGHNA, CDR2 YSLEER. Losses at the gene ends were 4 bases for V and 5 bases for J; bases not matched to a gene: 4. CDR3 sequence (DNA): TGCGCCAGCAGCCGCGACAGGGATTATGGCTACACCTTC. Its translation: CASSRDRDYGYTF.

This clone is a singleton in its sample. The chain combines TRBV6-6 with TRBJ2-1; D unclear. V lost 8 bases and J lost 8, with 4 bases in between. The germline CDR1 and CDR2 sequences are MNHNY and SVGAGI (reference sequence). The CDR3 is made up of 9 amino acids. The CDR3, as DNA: TGTGCCAGCGGATATGAGCAGTTCTTC. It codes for CASGYEQFF.

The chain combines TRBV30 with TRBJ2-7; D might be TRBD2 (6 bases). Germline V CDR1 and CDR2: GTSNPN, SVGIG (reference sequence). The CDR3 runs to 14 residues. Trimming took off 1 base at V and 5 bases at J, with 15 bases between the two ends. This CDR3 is CAWSAGATGDEQYF. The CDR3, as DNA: TGTGCCTGGAGTGCCGGGGCCACGGGGGACGAGCAGTACTTC.

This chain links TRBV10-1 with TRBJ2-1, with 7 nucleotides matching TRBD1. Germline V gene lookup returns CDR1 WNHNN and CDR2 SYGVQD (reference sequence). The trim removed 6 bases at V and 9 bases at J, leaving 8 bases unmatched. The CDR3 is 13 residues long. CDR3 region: CASSRQGRVEQFF. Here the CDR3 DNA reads TGCGCCAGCAGCCGACAGGGTCGCGTTGAGCAGTTCTTC.

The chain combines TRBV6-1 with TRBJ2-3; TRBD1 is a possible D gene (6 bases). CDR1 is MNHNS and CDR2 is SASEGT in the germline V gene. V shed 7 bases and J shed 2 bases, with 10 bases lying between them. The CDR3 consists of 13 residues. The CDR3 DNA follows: TGTGCCAGCAATCAGGGGAACACAGATACGCAGTATTTT. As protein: CASNQGNTDTQYF.

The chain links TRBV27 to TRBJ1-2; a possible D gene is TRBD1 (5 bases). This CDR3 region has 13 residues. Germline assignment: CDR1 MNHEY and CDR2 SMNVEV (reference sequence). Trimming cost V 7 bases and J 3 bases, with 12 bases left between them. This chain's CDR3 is CASKEGLDYGYTF. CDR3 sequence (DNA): TGTGCCAGCAAGGAGGGGTTAGACTATGGCTACACCTTC.

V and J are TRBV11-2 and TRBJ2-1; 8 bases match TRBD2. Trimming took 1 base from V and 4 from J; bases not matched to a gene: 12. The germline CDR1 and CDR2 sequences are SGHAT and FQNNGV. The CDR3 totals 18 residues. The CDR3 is CASSLASGGLKLYNEQFF. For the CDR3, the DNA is TGTGCCAGCAGCTTAGCCAGCGGGGGACTTAAACTTTACAATGAGCAGTTCTTC.

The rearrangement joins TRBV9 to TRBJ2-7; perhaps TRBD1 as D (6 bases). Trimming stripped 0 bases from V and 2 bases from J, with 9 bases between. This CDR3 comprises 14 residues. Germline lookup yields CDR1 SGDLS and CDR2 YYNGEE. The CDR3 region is CASSVGTVTYEQYF. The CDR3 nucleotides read TGTGCCAGCAGCGTAGGGACAGTGACCTACGAGCAGTACTTC.

The CDR3 nucleotides read TGTGCCAGTAGTATGGCACTAGCGGGAGACTACGAGCAGTACTTC. Encoded protein: CASSMALAGDYEQYF. The rearrangement uses TRBV19 and TRBJ2-7, with 11 bases aligning to TRBD2. The CDR3 extends over 15 amino acids. The ends lost 3 bases at V and 3 bases at J; junction bases unmatched: 4. The germline V gene encodes CDR1 LNHDA and CDR2 SQIVND (reference sequence).

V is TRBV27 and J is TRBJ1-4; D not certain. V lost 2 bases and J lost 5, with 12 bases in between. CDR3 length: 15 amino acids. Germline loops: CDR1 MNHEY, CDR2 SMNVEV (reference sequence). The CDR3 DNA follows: TGTGCCAGCAGTTTAAGTGGGTCGTGGAATGAAAAACTGTTTTTT. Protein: CASSLSGSWNEKLFF.

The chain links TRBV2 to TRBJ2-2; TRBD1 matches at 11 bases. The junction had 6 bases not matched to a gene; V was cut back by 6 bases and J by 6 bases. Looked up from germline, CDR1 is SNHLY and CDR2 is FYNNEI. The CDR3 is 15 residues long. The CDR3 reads CASSLQGQGAGELFF. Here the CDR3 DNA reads TGTGCCAGCAGCTTACAGGGACAGGGGGCCGGGGAGCTGTTTTTT.

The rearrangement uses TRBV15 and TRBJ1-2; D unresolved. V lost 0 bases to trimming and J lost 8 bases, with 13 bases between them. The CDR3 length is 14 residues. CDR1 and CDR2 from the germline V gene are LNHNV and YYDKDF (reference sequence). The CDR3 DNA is TGTGCCACCAGCAGAGATATATTGACGGCGGGCTACACCTTC. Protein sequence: CATSRDILTAGYTF. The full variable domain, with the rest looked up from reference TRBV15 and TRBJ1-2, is DAMVIQNPRYQVTQFGKPVTLSCSQTLNHNVMYWYQQKSSQAPKLLFHYYDKDFNNEADTPDNFQSRRPNTSFCFLDIRSPGLGDTAMYLCATSRDILTAGYTFGSGTRLTVV.

CDR3 sequence: CASSLWQGSGTGELFF. In nucleotides, the CDR3 is TGTGCCAGCAGTTTATGGCAAGGGTCGGGCACCGGGGAGCTGTTTTTT. The V call is TRBV27, the J call TRBJ2-2; D is unclear. V shed 1 base and J shed 4 bases, with 13 bases lying between them. There are 16 residues in the CDR3. Per germline, CDR1 MNHEY and CDR2 SMNVEV (reference sequence).